This T cell receptor beta chain was sequenced during a study of T cell responses to AZD1222 COVID-19 vaccine. This clone has just one count. Antigen specificity is unknown. The CDR3 is 13 amino acids. The germline gives CDR1 LNHDA, CDR2 SQIVND (reference sequence). The V end lost 6 bases, the J end lost 2 bases, and 10 bases lay between the germline ends. Clones were sequenced by immunoSEQ multiplex PCR, and TCRdb holds only the in-frame ones, with some missing. The table has about 35,000 clones, approximately 84% seen once. Findings and limits, study-wide: The study reported that nearly half of spike-specific TCRs target unmutated variant regions.

The sequence was obtained from an adult who received the AZD1222 COVID-19 vaccine. The specimen comprised peripheral blood, sampled 28 days after the second AZD1222 dose. The chain recombines TRBV19 with TRBJ1-2; D perhaps matches TRBD1 (5 bases). CDR3 sequence: CASRPGLNYGYTF. DNA of the CDR3: TGTGCCAGTAGGCCGGGGCTAAACTATGGCTACACCTTC.